Following are 28 T cell receptor beta chains from one sample sequenced in a study of breast tumors, draining lymph nodes, adjacent tissues. TCRdb ran MiXCR on the multiplex PCR reads and lists one entry per CDR3 protein. The sample gives 250,000 or so distinct CDR3 sequences, 30% of which show up once; 0.85% to 1.3% is in the top ten. Breast cancer patients provided tissue from their axillary draining lymph nodes. The sequencing sample was made of axillary lymph node tissue. The receptor set was obtained from a female donor with breast cancer. Some clones in this sample may be carry-over from other donors' samples.

To note about this clonotype: Given a much more abundant clone one base away, this may be a read error. CDR3 nucleotides: TGTGCCAGCAGTTTAGATGTGGGATTCAGTCGGGTCAAAGAGACCCAGCACTTC. This gives the protein CASSLDVGFSRVKETQHF. The gene calls are TRBV12-3 or TRBV12-4 and TRBJ2-5; no definite D call. CDR3 length: 18 residues.

This clonotype was seen many times. CDR3 in amino acids: CASSYSAPTDTQYF. The CDR3 DNA reads as TGTGCCAGCAGCTACAGCGCACCCACAGATACGCAGTATTTT. The V call is TRBV7-9, the J call TRBJ2-3, with no clear D. V lost 4 bases and J lost 2, with 10 bases in between. This CDR3 has 14 residues. CDR1 and CDR2 from the germline V gene are SEHNR and FQNEAQ (reference sequence).

As for this clonotype: The junction shows a germline mismatch at one end, possibly a read error. The chain is built from TRBV4-1 and TRBJ2-1; 16 bases fit TRBD2. The length of the CDR3 is 18 residues. Germline lookup yields CDR1 MGHRA and CDR2 YSYEKL. Here the CDR3 reads CASRPPAGTSGRDNGQFF. DNA for the CDR3: TGCGCCAGCAGACCCCCCGCCGGGACTAGCGGGAGGGATAATGGGCAGTTCTTC.

On this clonotype: An end of the junction differs from the germline gene, which may be a read error. CDR3 sequence reads: CATSRDLGLYGQCF. CDR3 DNA: TGTGCCACCAGCAGAGATCTTGGCCTCTACGGGCAGTGCTTC. The chain is built from TRBV15 and TRBJ2-7; no clear D. The length of the CDR3 is 14 residues. Germline values: CDR1 LNHNV, CDR2 YYDKDF (reference sequence).

This clonotype was seen at least ten times. The V gene is TRBV12-3 or TRBV12-4, the J gene TRBJ1-6, with 8 bases aligning to TRBD1. The CDR3 has 14 residues. V trimming: 3 bases; J trimming: 10 bases; junction bases outside the gene matches: 5. CDR3 DNA: TGTGCCAGCAGTTTTCAGGGGGCGCGATCACCCCTCCACTTT. Translating it yields CASSFQGARSPLHF.

The table lists this clonotype with many counts. The rearrangement links TRBV9 to TRBJ1-2, with D possibly matching TRBD1 (5 bases). The ends were cut back, 5 bases at V and 7 bases at J, with 9 bases in the middle. The CDR3 is made up of 11 amino acids. Germline-derived CDR1 and CDR2 are SGDLS and YYNGEE. Here the CDR3 reads CASSDRGGYTF. The CDR3 region has the DNA TGTGCCAGCAGTGATAGGGGTGGCTACACCTTC.

This clonotype was counted a few times. The chain uses TRBV5-1 and TRBJ2-3, with D unresolved. Germline CDR1 reads SGHRS; CDR2 reads YFSETQ. The CDR3 extends over 11 amino acids. The V end lost 3 bases, the J end lost 7 bases, and 6 bases lay between the germline ends. The CDR3 is CASSSLYTQYF. The CDR3 region has the DNA TGCGCCAGCAGCTCTTTATATACGCAGTATTTT.

V gene TRBV7-2 combines with J gene TRBJ2-5, with 7 bases aligning to TRBD2. Germline V CDR1 and CDR2: SGHTA, FQGNSA. CDR3 length: 15 residues. V lost 5 bases and J lost 4; bases outside the gene matches: 10. CDR3 residues: CASSILRGWGETQYF. In DNA form, the CDR3 reads TGTGCCAGCAGCATCCTGCGGGGGTGGGGAGAGACCCAGTACTTC.

This clonotype was seen many times. J is TRBJ2-3 and V is TRBV10-3; TRBD2 matches 8 bases. Germline CDR1 reads ENHRY; CDR2 reads SYGVKD. The CDR3 consists of 18 residues. Losses at the gene ends were 0 bases for V and 2 bases for J; bases not matched to a gene: 10. The CDR3 DNA reads as TGTGCCATCAGTGAGTCCAGAGGGCGGGAGGCCAACACAGATACGCAGTATTTT. Protein product: CAISESRGREANTDTQYF.

This clonotype showed up many times. The V gene is TRBV20-1, the J gene TRBJ2-1; 7 bases match TRBD2. Germline V gene sequence: CDR1 DFQATT, CDR2 SNEGSKA (reference sequence). The ends lost 5 bases at V and 13 bases at J; junction bases unmatched: 11. This CDR3 contains 12 residues. The DNA of the CDR3 is TGCAGTGCTGACCCCCTGCGGGGGTTACAGTTCTTC. Protein sequence: CSADPLRGLQFF.

This clonotype has at least ten counts. V gene TRBV4-1 combines with J gene TRBJ2-7; tentative D call: TRBD2 (6 bases). CDR1 and CDR2 (germline): MGHRA, YSYEKL. Trimming left V 0 bases short and J 1 base short, with 7 bases between. This CDR3 has 14 residues. DNA for the CDR3: TGCGCCAGCAGCCAAGACCGGGGGTCCTACGAGCAGTACTTC. Its translation is CASSQDRGSYEQYF.

Details on this clonotype: One base away lies a much larger clone, so this may be a sequencing read error. The V gene is TRBV30, the J gene TRBJ2-7; D gene unclear. The CDR3 covers 15 residues. CDR1 is GTSNPN and CDR2 is SVGIG in the germline V gene (reference sequence). CDR3: CAWSVGGSRSYERYF. In DNA form, the CDR3 reads TGTGCCTGGAGTGTAGGCGGATCCCGCTCCTACGAGCGGTACTTC.

The chain carries TRBV19 and TRBJ2-3; TRBD1 matches at 9 bases. The V gene end was trimmed by 3 bases and the J gene end by 1 base; junction bases not matched to a gene: 2. The V gene's germline CDR1 is LNHDA and CDR2 SQIVND (reference sequence). This CDR3 contains 15 residues. The CDR3 is CASSIRTGGTDTQYF. The CDR3 DNA is TGTGCCAGTAGTATTCGGACAGGGGGCACAGATACGCAGTATTTT.

This clonotype has at least ten counts. The chain uses TRBV20-1 and TRBJ2-3, with TRBD1 identical over 9 bases. CDR1 is DFQATT and CDR2 is SNEGSKA in the germline V gene (reference sequence). After removal of 3 bases from V and 3 bases from J, the junction contained 7 bases not matched to a gene. This CDR3 spans 15 amino acids. The CDR3, as DNA: TGCAGTGCTAGGGAGGGGGACAGGGATACAGATACGCAGTATTTT. Protein sequence: CSAREGDRDTDTQYF.

Many counts were recorded for this clonotype. The chain is built from TRBV20-1 and TRBJ2-5; no clear D. Germline V gene sequence: CDR1 DFQATT, CDR2 SNEGSKA (reference sequence). Trimming cost V 5 bases and J 2 bases, with 6 bases left between them. This CDR3 comprises 11 residues. CDR3 sequence (DNA): TGCAGTGCTGGCCAACAAGAGACCCAGTACTTC. Translation: CSAGQQETQYF.

With respect to this clonotype: A much larger clonotype is one base distant, so this may be a read error. The chain joins TRBV5-5 to TRBJ1-5; D call uncertain. V gave up 2 bases and J gave up 9 bases, with 15 bases separating them. Germline lookup yields CDR1 SGHKS and CDR2 YYEKEE (reference sequence). CDR3 length: 14 residues. The CDR3 region is CASSFGTTRPPQHF. In DNA form, the CDR3 reads TGTGCCAGCAGCTTTGGCACAACACGTCCGCCCCAGCATTTT.

As regards this clonotype: This may be a read error: a much more frequent sequence differs by one nucleotide. The chain employs TRBV9 and TRBJ2-1; no definite D call. The CDR3 length is 12 residues. Germline CDR1 SGDLS, CDR2 YYNGEE. This CDR3 reads CASGVQYNEQFF. CDR3 nucleotides: TGTGCCAGCGGCGTACAGTACAATGAGCAGTTCTTC.

This clonotype has only a few counts. The chain has TRBV6-2 or TRBV6-3 and TRBJ2-7; possible D gene TRBD2, 6 bases. The V gene lost 2 bases and the J gene lost 6 bases, with 11 bases spanning the gap. CDR3 size: 13 residues. CDR1 is MNHEY and CDR2 is SVGEGT in the germline V gene. CDR3 protein: CASSYGGMVEQYF. The CDR3 nucleotides are TGTGCCAGCAGTTACGGGGGGATGGTCGAGCAGTACTTC.

On this clonotype itself: Without the conserved terminal phenylalanine or tryptophan, this CDR3 likely stems from a read error. The rearrangement links TRBV2 to TRBJ2-5, with 7 bases that match TRBD1. Germline values: CDR1 SNHLY, CDR2 FYNNEI. This CDR3 is built from 16 residues. The V segment lost 0 bases and the J segment 5 bases; nucleotides outside the gene matches: 9. CDR3 loop: CASSEATLTGEETQYL. In nucleotides, the CDR3 is TGTGCCAGCAGTGAAGCAACTCTCACAGGGGAGGAGACCCAGTACCTC.

The count of this clonotype is one. This may arise from a read error, as a much more abundant clone is one base away. No conserved phenylalanine or tryptophan is present at the end of the CDR3, so a read error is the likely explanation. CDR3 protein: CASSFVPFSHSTYEQYL. DNA for the CDR3: TGCGCCAGCAGCTTTGTCCCTTTTAGTCATTCGACTTACGAGCAGTACCTC. This chain links TRBV5-1 with TRBJ2-7; D remains unclear. Deletions cut 2 bases from V and 4 bases from J, with 22 bases between. CDR1 SGHRS and CDR2 YFSETQ come from the germline V gene. This CDR3 has 17 residues.

The V call is TRBV7-3, the J call TRBJ2-1; TRBD1 is a possible D gene (7 bases). This CDR3 region has 15 residues. From germline, CDR1 is SGHTA and CDR2 FQGTGA. The germline V and J ends were trimmed by 8 bases and 12 bases, with 26 bases remaining between them. Written as DNA, the CDR3 is TGTGCCAGCTCTCGTCCCGGGACAGCGGGTAGTGTGCAGTTCTTC. It encodes CASSRPGTAGSVQFF.

This clonotype appeared many times. The chain carries TRBV11-2 and TRBJ2-7; D not resolved. The length of the CDR3 is 13 residues. V lost 1 base, J lost 3 bases, and 7 bases lay in between. Per germline, CDR1 SGHAT and CDR2 FQNNGV. The CDR3 DNA reads TGTGCCAGCAGCTTAGGCCGCTTCTACGAGCAGTACTTC. As protein: CASSLGRFYEQYF.

Concerning this clonotype itself: A much more abundant neighbour one base away suggests this may be a read error. Since no conserved phenylalanine or tryptophan closes the CDR3, a read error is the likely cause. The chain uses TRBV6-5 and TRBJ2-7; 13 positions match TRBD2. Losses at the gene ends were 7 bases for V and 7 bases for J; bases not matched to a gene: 7. CDR1 MNHEY and CDR2 SVGAGI come from the germline V gene. The CDR3 spans 14 residues. CDR3 amino acids: CASTGLAGVGEQYL. DNA for the CDR3: TGTGCCAGCACCGGACTAGCGGGAGTAGGAGAGCAGTACCTC.

This clonotype was found many times. V is TRBV6-5 and J is TRBJ2-5; 10 bases agree with TRBD2. Looked up from germline, CDR1 is MNHEY and CDR2 is SVGAGI. The CDR3 totals 16 residues. With 6 bases clipped from V and 5 bases from J, the junction kept 12 bases outside the gene matches. This CDR3 is CASRGGASGSAETQYF. CDR3 DNA: TGTGCCAGCAGAGGAGGGGCTAGCGGGAGTGCGGAGACCCAGTACTTC.

There are many counts of this clonotype. The J gene is TRBJ2-1, the V gene TRBV25-1; D not certain. With 1 base removed from V and 3 bases from J, the gap between germline ends came to 7 bases. Per germline, CDR1 MGHDK and CDR2 SYGVNS. The CDR3 contains 14 residues. DNA of the CDR3: TGTGCCAGCAGTGAATCGAACAGCTACAATGAGCAGTTCTTC. Translation: CASSESNSYNEQFF.

Ten or more counts support this clonotype. The chain combines TRBV5-8 with TRBJ2-7; the D is unclear. The CDR3 has 13 residues. V was cut by 4 bases and J by 5 bases, with 13 bases left in between. From germline, CDR1 is SGHTS and CDR2 YDEGEE. The CDR3: CASSPTRMNEQYF. In DNA, the CDR3 is TGTGCCAGCAGCCCGACCCGGATGAACGAGCAGTACTTC.

The table lists this clonotype with many counts. The chain uses TRBV20-1 and TRBJ2-1; maybe TRBD1 (5 bases). The germline V gene has CDR1 DFQATT and CDR2 SNEGSKA (reference sequence). The CDR3 is 14 residues long. V lost 1 base, J lost 7 bases, and 14 bases lay in between. In DNA, the CDR3 is TGCAGTGCTAGAGGGTCTAGGAAGGGGAATGAGCAGTTCTTC. Translation: CSARGSRKGNEQFF.

As regards this clonotype: The junction differs from germline at one of its ends, possibly a read error. J is TRBJ2-3 and V is TRBV7-2, with 12 positions matching TRBD2. The CDR3 is 17 amino acids. Looked up from germline, CDR1 is SGHTA and CDR2 is FQGNSA. The CDR3 DNA follows: TGTGCCAGCAGCTTAAAGACTAGCGGGAGAGAGACAGATCCGCAGTATTTT. Protein sequence: CASSLKTSGRETDPQYF.